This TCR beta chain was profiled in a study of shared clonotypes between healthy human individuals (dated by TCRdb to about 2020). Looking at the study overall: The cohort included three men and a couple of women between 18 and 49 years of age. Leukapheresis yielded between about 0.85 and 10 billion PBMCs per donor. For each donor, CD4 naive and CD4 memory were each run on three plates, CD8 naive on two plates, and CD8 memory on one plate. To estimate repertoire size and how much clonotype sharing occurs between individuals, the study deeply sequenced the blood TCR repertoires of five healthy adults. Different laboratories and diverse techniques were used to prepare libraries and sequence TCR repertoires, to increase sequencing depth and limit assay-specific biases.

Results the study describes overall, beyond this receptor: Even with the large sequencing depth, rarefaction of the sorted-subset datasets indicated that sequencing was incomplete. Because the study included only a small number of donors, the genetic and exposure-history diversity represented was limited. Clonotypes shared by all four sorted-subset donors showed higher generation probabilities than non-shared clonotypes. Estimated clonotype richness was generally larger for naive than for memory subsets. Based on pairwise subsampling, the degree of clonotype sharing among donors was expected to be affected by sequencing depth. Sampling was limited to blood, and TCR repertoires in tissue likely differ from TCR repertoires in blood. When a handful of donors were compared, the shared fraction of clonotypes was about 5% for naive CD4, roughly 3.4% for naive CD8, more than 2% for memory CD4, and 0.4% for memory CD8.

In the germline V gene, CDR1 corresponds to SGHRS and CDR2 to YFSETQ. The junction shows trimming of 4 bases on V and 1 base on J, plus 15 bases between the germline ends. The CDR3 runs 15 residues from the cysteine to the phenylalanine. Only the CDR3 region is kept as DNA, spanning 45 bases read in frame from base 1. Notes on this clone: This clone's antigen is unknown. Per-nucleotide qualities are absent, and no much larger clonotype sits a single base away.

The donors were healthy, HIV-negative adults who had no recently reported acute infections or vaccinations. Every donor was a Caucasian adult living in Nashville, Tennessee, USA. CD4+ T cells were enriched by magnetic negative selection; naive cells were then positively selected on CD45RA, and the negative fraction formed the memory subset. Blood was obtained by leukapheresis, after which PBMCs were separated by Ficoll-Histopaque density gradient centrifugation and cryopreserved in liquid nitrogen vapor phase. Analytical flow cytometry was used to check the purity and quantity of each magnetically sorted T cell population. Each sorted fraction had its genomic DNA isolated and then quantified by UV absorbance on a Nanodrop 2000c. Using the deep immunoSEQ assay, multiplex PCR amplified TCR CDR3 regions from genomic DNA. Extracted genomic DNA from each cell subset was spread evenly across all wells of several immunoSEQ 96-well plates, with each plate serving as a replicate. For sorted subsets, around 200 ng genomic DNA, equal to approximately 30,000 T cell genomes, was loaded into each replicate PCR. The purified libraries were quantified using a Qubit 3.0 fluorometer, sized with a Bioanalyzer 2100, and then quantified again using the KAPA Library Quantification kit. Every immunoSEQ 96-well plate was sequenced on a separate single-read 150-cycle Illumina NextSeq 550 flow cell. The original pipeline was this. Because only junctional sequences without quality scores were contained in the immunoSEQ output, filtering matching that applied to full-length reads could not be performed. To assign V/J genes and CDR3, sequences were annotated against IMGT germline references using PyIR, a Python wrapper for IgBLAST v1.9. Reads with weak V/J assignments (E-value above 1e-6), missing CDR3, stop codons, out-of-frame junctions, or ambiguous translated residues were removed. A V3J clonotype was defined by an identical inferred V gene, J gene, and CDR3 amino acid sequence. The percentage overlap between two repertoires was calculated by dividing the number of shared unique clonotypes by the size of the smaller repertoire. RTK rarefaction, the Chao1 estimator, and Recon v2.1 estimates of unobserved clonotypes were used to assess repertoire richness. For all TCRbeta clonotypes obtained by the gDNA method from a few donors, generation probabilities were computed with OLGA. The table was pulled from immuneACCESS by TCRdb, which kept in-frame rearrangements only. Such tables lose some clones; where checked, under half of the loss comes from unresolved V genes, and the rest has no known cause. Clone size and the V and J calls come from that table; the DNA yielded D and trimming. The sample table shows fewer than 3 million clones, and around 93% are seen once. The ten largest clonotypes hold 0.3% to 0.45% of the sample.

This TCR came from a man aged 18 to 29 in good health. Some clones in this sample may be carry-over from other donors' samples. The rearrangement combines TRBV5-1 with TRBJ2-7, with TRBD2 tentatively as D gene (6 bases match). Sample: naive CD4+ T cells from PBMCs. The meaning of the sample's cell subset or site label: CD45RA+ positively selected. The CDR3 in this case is CASSGGTVLSYEQYF. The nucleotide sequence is TGCGCCAGCAGCGGGGGGACGGTACTTTCCTACGAGCAGTACTTC.